This TCR beta chain was retrieved from a study of PD-1 blockade in classical Hodgkin lymphoma. Whole-study findings and limits: Later analyses included only patients treated at least 1 year post-ASCT.

Remarks on this clone: Antigen unknown.

The V and J ends lost 0 bases and 5 bases, in that order; junction bases with no gene match: 13. The CDR3 consists of 18 residues. Germline V gene data show CDR1 as LNHNV and CDR2 as YYDKDF (reference sequence). All the patients suffered relapse after autologous stem cell transplantation, and brentuximab vedotin exposure differed. TCRdb keeps only in-frame clones here, not all; method: immunoSEQ multiplex PCR. In the table there are 11,000 or so clones, approximately 81% of which are singletons. The clonotype originates from a human donor with classical Hodgkin lymphoma. The rearrangement uses TRBV15 and TRBJ2-5; 9 bases map to TRBD2. Sequenced here: peripheral blood mononuclear cells (PBMCs), sampled at baseline. The CDR3: CATSRDPWTRGGLETQYF. CDR3 nucleotide sequence: TGTGCCACCAGCAGAGATCCCTGGACGCGGGGGGGCCTCGAGACCCAGTACTTC.